Presented here are 26 T cell receptor beta chains from one specimen sequenced in a study of human T cells and chemical hapten exposure. TCRdb analysed the RACE reads with MiXCR anew, one entry per CDR3 protein. The top ten hold about 3% of the sample, which has around 95,000 distinct CDR3 sequences, 10% to 11% seen once. Time point specified: pre-sensitization, week 0. Treatment given: therapeutic diphenylcyclopropenone sensitization with weekly scalp DPC. The sequenced sample was whole blood, obtained in connection with sensitization to the hapten diphenylcyclopropenone (DPC). The receptors originated from an older woman with alopecia areata. Some clones in this sample may be carry-over from other donors' samples.

V is TRBV5-1 and J is TRBJ1-1, with D possibly matching TRBD1 (5 bases). V was clipped by 4 bases and J by 0 bases, with 13 bases between them. CDR1 SGHRS and CDR2 YFSETQ come from the germline V gene. CDR3 length: 15 amino acids. CDR3 region: CASSPQETMNTEAFF. As DNA, the CDR3 is TGCGCCAGCAGCCCACAGGAGACCATGAACACTGAAGCTTTCTTT.

The gene calls are TRBV7-2 and TRBJ1-2; no definite D call. Germline CDR1 SGHTA, CDR2 FQGNSA. Between the trimmed V and J ends, which lost 2 bases and 4 bases, there was a span of 14 bases. This CDR3 is built from 15 residues. CDR3 region: CASSLHMDGIYGYTF. DNA of the CDR3: TGTGCCAGCAGCTTACATATGGACGGGATCTATGGCTACACCTTC. The entire variable domain, with the rest obtained from reference TRBV7-2 and TRBJ1-2, is as follows: GAGVSQSPSNKVTEKGKDVELRCDPISGHTALYWYRQSLGQGLEFLIYFQGNSAPDKSGLPSDRFSAERTGGSVSTLTIQRTQQEDSAVYLCASSLHMDGIYGYTFGSGTRLTVV.

The table lists this clonotype with many counts. This chain links TRBV14 with TRBJ2-5; tentative D call: TRBD2 (5 bases). The CDR3 covers 13 residues. The germline V gene encodes CDR1 SGHDN and CDR2 FVKESK. Trimming left V 1 base short and J 6 bases short, with 9 bases between. CDR3 region: CASSQGVGKTQYF. The CDR3 DNA reads as TGTGCCAGCAGCCAAGGTGTCGGGAAGACCCAGTACTTC.

This clonotype was found a few times. The chain joins TRBV5-6 to TRBJ1-1, with D unresolved. Germline CDR1 SGHDT, CDR2 YYEEEE. Trimming shortened V by 0 bases and J by 5 bases, and 14 bases separated the two germline ends. The CDR3 spans 15 residues. DNA for the CDR3: TGTGCCAGCAGCTTGGTAGCCCCGACTACTACTGAAGCTTTCTTT. It is translated as CASSLVAPTTTEAFF.

This chain links TRBV5-6 with TRBJ2-3, with D possibly being TRBD2 (5 bases). Trimming pared 3 bases from V and 6 bases from J, leaving 11 bases between. The CDR3 sequence is 13 residues long. The germline V gene encodes CDR1 SGHDT and CDR2 YYEEEE. The CDR3 spells CASSWTGGDTQYF. CDR3 in DNA: TGTGCCAGCAGCTGGACTGGAGGTGATACGCAGTATTTT. Looking up the rest from reference TRBV5-6 and TRBJ2-3 gives the full variable domain: DAGVTQSPTHLIKTRGQQVTLRCSPKSGHDTVSWYQQALGQGPQFIFQYYEEEERQRGNFPDRFSGHQFPNYSSELNVNALLLGDSALYLCASSWTGGDTQYFGPGTRLTVL.

The gene calls are TRBV7-8 and TRBJ2-2, with D possibly being TRBD1 (6 bases). The V end was cut by 4 bases, the J end by 4 bases, with 13 bases between. The CDR3 has 15 amino acids. Germline V gene lookup returns CDR1 SGHVS and CDR2 FQNEAQ. For the CDR3, the DNA is TGTGCCAGCAGCTCGGGACACATCCTCACCGGGGAGCTGTTTTTT. Protein product: CASSSGHILTGELFF.

In its sample, this clonotype was seen many times. The rearrangement uses TRBV12-3 or TRBV12-4 and TRBJ2-1, with D hard to call. With 5 bases removed from V and 7 bases from J, the gap between germline ends came to 9 bases. There are 12 residues in the CDR3. The chain's CDR3 is CASSARRNEQFF. The CDR3 DNA reads as TGTGCCAGCAGTGCCCGCCGAAATGAGCAGTTCTTC.

The table lists this clonotype with a few counts. V usage is TRBV9 and J usage is TRBJ2-1; D is unresolved. The CDR3 is 13 residues long. Trimming shortened V by 6 bases and J by 0 bases, and 7 bases separated the two germline ends. CDR1 and CDR2 from the germline V gene are SGDLS and YYNGEE. The CDR3 nucleotides read TGTGCCAGCAAGGCCCCCTCCTACAATGAGCAGTTCTTC. The encoded protein is CASKAPSYNEQFF. The full variable domain, with the rest looked up from reference TRBV9 and TRBJ2-1, is DSGVTQTPKHLITATGQRVTLRCSPRSGDLSVYWYQQSLDQGLQFLIQYYNGEERAKGNILERFSAQQFPDLHSELNLSSLELGDSALYFCASKAPSYNEQFFGPGTRLTVL.

V usage is TRBV2 and J usage is TRBJ2-5; TRBD2 matches at 10 bases. Trimming cost V 5 bases and J 5 bases; bases outside gene matches: 11. In germline, CDR1 is SNHLY, CDR2 FYNNEI. The CDR3 consists of 16 residues. The CDR3: CASSSPAGGPGETQYF. The CDR3 DNA reads TGTGCCAGCAGTTCACCAGCGGGGGGGCCGGGGGAGACCCAGTACTTC. Complete variable domain (other parts from reference TRBV2 and TRBJ2-5): EPEVTQTPSHQVTQMGQEVILRCVPISNHLYFYWYRQILGQKVEFLVSFYNNEISEKSEIFDDQFSVERPDGSNFTLKIRSTKLEDSAMYFCASSSPAGGPGETQYFGPGTRLLVL.

This clonotype has at least ten counts. This chain uses TRBV10-3 with TRBJ2-1; no clear D. The V end lost 10 bases, the J end lost 8 bases, and 12 bases lay between the germline ends. CDR3 length: 11 amino acids. Looked up from germline, CDR1 is ENHRY and CDR2 is SYGVKD. The CDR3: CATRINDEQFF. The CDR3, as DNA: TGTGCCACGCGGATTAACGATGAGCAGTTCTTC.

This clonotype has more than one count but fewer than ten. CDR3 sequence (DNA): TGTGCCAGCAGCCAAGTATGGCTAGCGGGGGGCGGAGAGACCCAGTACTTC. Translation: CASSQVWLAGGGETQYF. The chain links TRBV4-2 to TRBJ2-5; 11 bases match TRBD2. The CDR3 is 17 residues long. CDR1 is LGHNA and CDR2 is YNFKEQ in the germline V gene. J gave up 4 bases and V 1 base, and 8 bases lay outside the gene matches.

The chain carries TRBV19 and TRBJ1-2, with 9 bases that match TRBD1. The junction had 8 bases not matched to a gene; V was cut back by 7 bases and J by 5 bases. Germline V CDR1 and CDR2: LNHDA, SQIVND (reference sequence). The CDR3 has 14 residues. DNA for the CDR3: TGTGCCAGTACTGCTCGGGACAGGGTATATGGCTACACCTTC. Its translation: CASTARDRVYGYTF.

The chain couples TRBV7-2 to TRBJ2-5, with 7 bases matching TRBD1. From germline, CDR1 is SGHTA and CDR2 FQGNSA. The CDR3 runs to 14 residues. Losses at the gene ends were 6 bases for V and 2 bases for J; bases not matched to a gene: 6. The CDR3 protein is CASSYQQGQETQYF. The CDR3 DNA reads as TGTGCCAGCAGTTATCAACAGGGGCAAGAGACCCAGTACTTC.

This chain connects TRBV2 to TRBJ2-2; D is uncertain. V dropped 4 bases and J dropped 7 bases, with 7 bases sitting between them. The CDR3 length is 12 residues. Germline V gene sequence: CDR1 SNHLY, CDR2 FYNNEI. In DNA, the CDR3 is TGTGCCAGCAGTGCCGGCGGCGGGGAGCTGTTTTTT. Encoded protein: CASSAGGGELFF.

The chain is built from TRBV6-6 and TRBJ2-1; the D gene is possibly TRBD2 (6 bases). The germline V and J ends were trimmed by 2 bases and 5 bases, with 16 bases remaining between them. CDR1 and CDR2 (germline): MNHNY, SVGAGI (reference sequence). CDR3 size: 16 residues. Written as DNA, the CDR3 is TGTGCCAGCAGTTACGAGCTGGGTGGAGGGGACAATGAGCAGTTCTTC. Amino acid sequence: CASSYELGGGDNEQFF.

This clonotype was detected only a few times. The chain is built from TRBV5-5 and TRBJ1-5; a possible D gene is TRBD1 (5 bases). Per germline, CDR1 SGHKS and CDR2 YYEKEE (reference sequence). The CDR3 sequence is 18 residues long. V was trimmed by 3 bases and J by 0 bases, leaving 19 bases between them. This CDR3 reads CASSSGPGELYSNQPQHF. The CDR3 region has the DNA TGTGCCAGCAGCTCCGGCCCGGGGGAATTGTATAGCAATCAGCCCCAGCATTTT. Together with reference TRBV5-5 and TRBJ1-5, the CDR3 gives the full variable domain: DAGVTQSPTHLIKTRGQQVTLRCSPISGHKSVSWYQQVLGQGPQFIFQYYEKEERGRGNFPDRFSARQFPNYSSELNVNALLLGDSALYLCASSSGPGELYSNQPQHFGDGTRLSIL.

This clonotype was detected a few times. This sequence joins TRBV27 and TRBJ2-1, with 12 bases that match TRBD1. Germline V gene data show CDR1 as MNHEY and CDR2 as SMNVEV (reference sequence). With 5 bases clipped from V and 7 bases from J, the junction kept 12 bases outside the gene matches. The CDR3 length is 17 residues. CDR3 protein: CASSLTSGTGGMNEQFF. In DNA form, the CDR3 reads TGTGCCAGCAGTCTAACCTCCGGGACAGGGGGCATGAATGAGCAGTTCTTC.

The chain combines TRBV6-2 or TRBV6-3 with TRBJ2-1, with D perhaps TRBD1 or TRBD2 (5 bases each). Looked up from germline, CDR1 is MNHEY and CDR2 is SVGEGT. Trimming stripped 2 bases from V and 4 bases from J, with 12 bases between. There are 15 residues in the CDR3. CDR3 DNA sequence: TGTGCCAGCAGTTACGCCAGCGAGGGGTACAATGAGCAGTTCTTC. Translation: CASSYASEGYNEQFF.

This clonotype was found a few times. CDR3 nucleotides: TGTGCCAGCAGCCAAGACCACAGGGGGGGGGAGAACACTGAAGCTTTCTTT. This translates into CASSQDHRGGENTEAFF. The chain is built from TRBV14 and TRBJ1-1, with 8 bases lining up with TRBD1. Trimming removed 0 bases from V and 1 base from J; junction bases left unmatched: 7. CDR1 is SGHDN, CDR2 FVKESK, per germline. This CDR3 comprises 17 residues.

CDR3 coding DNA: TGTGCCAGCAGTTACGGCGGGACAGAGGGCTATGGCTACACCTTC. Translating gives CASSYGGTEGYGYTF. The V and J genes are TRBV6-6 and TRBJ1-2; TRBD1 matches at 7 bases. The V gene's germline CDR1 is MNHNY and CDR2 SVGAGI (reference sequence). Trimming took 2 bases from V and 4 from J; bases not matched to a gene: 7. The CDR3 has 15 amino acids.

This clonotype was counted only a few times. The chain carries TRBV6-6 and TRBJ2-1; D uncertain. Trimming took 6 bases from V and 0 from J, leaving 9 bases between them. Germline V gene data show CDR1 as MNHNY and CDR2 as SVGAGI (reference sequence). CDR3 length: 14 amino acids. CDR3 sequence (DNA): TGTGCCAGCAGCTCCGACCCCTCCTACAATGAGCAGTTCTTC. It codes for CASSSDPSYNEQFF.

CDR3 in DNA: TGTGCCAGCTCACCACCAAACGGAGCGGGGGCCTCCTACGAGCAGTACTTC. This translates into CASSPPNGAGASYEQYF. The J gene is TRBJ2-7, the V gene TRBV18; 8 positions agree with TRBD2. Germline CDR1 reads KGHSH; CDR2 reads LQKENI. This CDR3 spans 17 amino acids. The V segment lost 0 bases and the J segment 0 bases; nucleotides outside the gene matches: 7.

The V call is TRBV7-9, the J call TRBJ1-2; maybe TRBD1 (6 bases). V was pared by 5 bases and J by 2 bases, with 15 bases between. The germline V gene has CDR1 SEHNR and CDR2 FQNEAQ (reference sequence). There are 15 residues in the CDR3. The CDR3 protein is CASSVNRAANYGYTF. The DNA for the CDR3 is TGTGCCAGCAGCGTAAACAGGGCAGCCAACTATGGCTACACCTTC.

This sequence joins TRBV4-1 and TRBJ1-6; 8 nucleotides line up with TRBD1. The CDR3 covers 15 residues. CDR1 and CDR2 (germline): MGHRA, YSYEKL. Losses at the gene ends were 1 base for V and 10 bases for J; bases not matched to a gene: 6. The CDR3 DNA follows: TGCGCCAGCAGCCAAGGCGACAGGGGTTACTCACCCCTCCACTTT. Translated, it gives CASSQGDRGYSPLHF.

This clonotype was recorded many times. The gene calls are TRBV29-1 and TRBJ1-2; D is possibly TRBD1 (6 bases). CDR1 and CDR2 from the germline V gene are SQVTM and ANQGSEA. This CDR3 is 11 amino acids long. V was trimmed by 6 bases and J by 8 bases, leaving 13 bases between them. In DNA, the CDR3 is TGCAGCGTCCGGGACATGTTAGGCTACACCTTC. Its translation: CSVRDMLGYTF.

The chain combines TRBV29-1 with TRBJ2-7; either TRBD1 or TRBD2 may supply D (5 bases each). CDR1 is SQVTM, CDR2 ANQGSEA, per germline. The CDR3 extends over 13 amino acids. V was clipped by 4 bases and J by 1 base, with 11 bases between them. CDR3 in amino acids: CSVGGTTSYEQYF. The CDR3, as DNA: TGCAGCGTTGGAGGGACCACGTCCTACGAGCAGTACTTC.